The rows below give T cell receptor beta chains drawn from one sample of a study of T cells after yellow fever vaccination. TCRdb used MiXCR to reprocess the 5' RACE reads, holding one entry per CDR3 protein. The sample yields 150,000 to 200,000 distinct CDR3 sequences, approximately 10% seen once. The sequenced sample was CD8+ T cells sorted from PBMCs, obtained 15 days after the yellow fever booster vaccination. These receptors were taken from a man aged 18 to 30 who received the YFV17D yellow fever vaccine. Each CDR3 is given with its conserved first and last residue. D genes are given only for firm matches. Size values are once, few and many counts, or a class for expanded clones, and some rows have none.

>TRBJ2-7|TRBV4-3|NA|NA
TGCGCCAGCAGCCAAGTTGCCCGGGGAAGGGTGTACGAGCAGTACTTC
CASSQVARGRVYEQYF
>TRBJ1-2|TRBV12-3/TRBV12-4|NA|NA
TGTGCCAGCAGTCAAGGGCCCTGGGAAACCACTAACTATGGCTACACCTTC
CASSQGPWETTNYGYTF
>TRBJ1-2|TRBV6-1|few|TRBD1
TGTGCCAGCTTCAAGCCTGCCGGGACAGGGGCACGCGGCTACACCTTC
CASFKPAGTGARGYTF
>TRBJ1-2|TRBV20-1|few|TRBD1
TGCAGTGCCCGCGACAGGGGTAACTATGGCTACACCTTC
CSARDRGNYGYTF
>TRBJ2-5|TRBV4-1|NA|NA
TGCGCCAGCAGCCAAGAGGAGGAGACCCAGTACTTC
CASSQEEETQYF
>TRBJ2-7|TRBV23-1|few|TRBD1
TGCGCCAGCAGTCAAAGGGCAGGGGGCGATTTGCTAGTTGGTTCACGATACGAGCAGTACTTC
CASSQRAGGDLLVGSRYEQYF
>TRBJ2-6|TRBV7-9|NA|NA
TGTGCCAGCAGCCAACAAGGGACTGGGGCCAACGTCCTGACTTTC
CASSQQGTGANVLTF
>TRBJ2-5|TRBV29-1|NA|TRBD1
TGCAGCGCTACAGGGCGACAGGGGAGTGTGGAGACCCAGTACTTC
CSATGRQGSVETQYF
>TRBJ2-3|TRBV10-1|NA|TRBD1
TGCGCCAGCAGTGAAGGCCAGGGGGCAGGTTATTTT
CASSEGQGAGYF
>TRBJ1-1|TRBV5-1|few|NA
TGCGCCAGCAGCTTGGATGGGAGCACTGAAGCTTTCTTT
CASSLDGSTEAFF